This is a list of T cell receptor beta chains from one sample in a study of T cell responses to AZD1222 COVID-19 vaccine. TCRdb's copy holds only in-frame clones and misses some; the assay was immunoSEQ multiplex PCR. Of about 130,000 clones in the sample, about nine tenths were seen once. The specimen was peripheral blood, collected on day 0 of AZD1222 vaccination. The receptors shown here come from an adult in good health. CDR3s include the opening cysteine and the closing phenylalanine or tryptophan. A D gene is named only where the DNA matches it firmly. Clone size is shown for a subset of rows, as once, few, many or a class of expanded clone.

cdr3_nt cdr3_aa d_call clone_size j_call v_call
TGTGCCTGGAGTCACCGGGATACTGAAGCTTTCTTT CAWSHRDTEAFF . . TRBJ1-1 TRBV30
TGTGCCATCAGTGAGTCGAGAGGGGTCGGGGATCAGCCCCAGCATTTT CAISESRGVGDQPQHF . . TRBJ1-5 TRBV10-3
TGTGCCAGCAGCACACAAGGGGGGAATCAGCCCCAGCATTTT CASSTQGGNQPQHF . . TRBJ1-5 TRBV5-4
TGTGCCTGGAGTAGCGTCGCCCGGGGGGTCGAGCAGTACTTC CAWSSVARGVEQYF TRBD2 once TRBJ2-7 TRBV30
TGCGCCAGCAGCTTGCTGGGAGGGGCCACTGAAGCTTTCTTT CASSLLGGATEAFF . . TRBJ1-1 TRBV5-1
TGTGCCAGCAGCCTGGGACAGGGAATAGGAGGCAATCAGCCCCAGCATTTT CASSLGQGIGGNQPQHF TRBD1 . TRBJ1-5 TRBV7-9
TGTGCCAGCAGAGGAACAGGGTCCAGCACAGATACGCAGTATTTT CASRGTGSSTDTQYF . . TRBJ2-3 TRBV6-4
TGCGCCAGCAGTGCGACTAGCGGGTTTGGGCCCGGGGAGCTGTTTTTT CASSATSGFGPGELFF TRBD2 . TRBJ2-2 TRBV10-1
TGTGCCAGCAGCCTGGGGCGGAGGAACTCTGGAAACACCATATATTTT CASSLGRRNSGNTIYF . . TRBJ1-3 TRBV5-5
TGTGCCAGCACCCTGAGAGGTAAGGGGGCGGGGAGTCTCGAGCAGTACTTC CASTLRGKGAGSLEQYF . . TRBJ2-7 TRBV21-1
TGTGCCAGCAGCTTAGCGGGGGTAGGCGGTTCACCCCTCCACTTT CASSLAGVGGSPLHF . . TRBJ1-6 TRBV7-2
TGCGCCAGCAGCCAATTTCCGACACGTCGGGATTCACCCCTCCACTTT CASSQFPTRRDSPLHF . . TRBJ1-6 TRBV4-3
TGTGCCAGCAGTTACTCTGGCGGGGTTAATGAGCAGTTCTTC CASSYSGGVNEQFF . . TRBJ2-1 TRBV6-5
TGTGCCATCAGTGAATCTTTCTCTCTCGCCTACGAGCAGTACTTC CAISESFSLAYEQYF . . TRBJ2-7 TRBV10-3
TGTGCCAGCAGGCCCCGATTCGGGACACAAAATTCACCCCTCCACTTT CASRPRFGTQNSPLHF . few TRBJ1-6 TRBV6-9
TGTGCCAGCAGCTTACTTGGGCTGGGGCGAGGAAACACCGGGGAGCTGTTTTTT CASSLLGLGRGNTGELFF . . TRBJ2-2 TRBV7-9
TGTGCCAGCATCATGGGAGGAGCGGGGCTCACAGATACGCAGTATTTT CASIMGGAGLTDTQYF TRBD2 few TRBJ2-3 TRBV11-2
TGTGCCAGCAGCCCTGGGCGGGGGGCAAGAAATGAGCAGTTCTTC CASSPGRGARNEQFF TRBD2 . TRBJ2-1 TRBV7-9
TGTGCCAGCAGCTTAAGCAATCAGCCCCAGCATTTT CASSLSNQPQHF . . TRBJ1-5 TRBV7-9
TGTGCCACCGCAGACTTCCCAGATACGCAGTATTTT CATADFPDTQYF . . TRBJ2-3 TRBV24-1
TGTGCCAGCAACAGAGGGGGCAGCGACTATGGCTACACCTTC CASNRGGSDYGYTF TRBD1 . TRBJ1-2 TRBV28
TGTGCCAGCAGCGGGGACAGGGGTTCGTATGAAAAACTGTTTTTT CASSGDRGSYEKLFF TRBD1 once TRBJ1-4 TRBV11-2
TGTGCCAGCAGCTGGACAGGGGGCGGCTATGGCTACACCTTC CASSWTGGGYGYTF TRBD1 once TRBJ1-2 TRBV7-3
TGCGCCAGCAGTCGCTATTTCAAACAGGGGGCTATACCAGATACGCAGTATTTT CASSRYFKQGAIPDTQYF TRBD1 . TRBJ2-3 TRBV23-1
TGCGCCAGCAGCCAAGAGCGGGGAACATCCTACGAGCAGTACTTC CASSQERGTSYEQYF . . TRBJ2-7 TRBV4-3
TGCGCCAGCAGTCCCACGGGGGCGGCGGGTTTCACTGAAGCTTTCTTT CASSPTGAAGFTEAFF . . TRBJ1-1 TRBV5-1
TGCGCCAGCTCCGGCGGGACAGGGGGCTACGAGCAGTACTTC CASSGGTGGYEQYF TRBD1 . TRBJ2-7 TRBV10-2
TGTGCCAGCAGCTTTATTGCGGGGGGGGAGGATACGCAGTATTTT CASSFIAGGEDTQYF TRBD2 . TRBJ2-3 TRBV7-9
TGTGCCAGCAGTTCCCCGTCGGGGTTGAATCAGCCCCAGCATTTT CASSSPSGLNQPQHF . . TRBJ1-5 TRBV28
TGTGCCACCAGCAGAGATCGACGGGGTCGCTACACCTTC CATSRDRRGRYTF . . TRBJ1-2 TRBV15
TGTGCCAGCAGTTCCTGGCGGGGTAGGCAGGGGACTGAAGCTTTCTTT CASSSWRGRQGTEAFF . . TRBJ1-1 TRBV6-5
TGCGCCAGCAGCGTCTGGACAGGGGACCTCTACGAGCAGTACTTC CASSVWTGDLYEQYF TRBD1 few TRBJ2-7 TRBV5-1
TGTGCCAGTAGCCCGACTAGCGGGGGGCGCCTAGAGAATGAGCAGTTCTTC CASSPTSGGRLENEQFF TRBD2 once TRBJ2-1 TRBV19
TGCGCCAGCATGGGACAGCATACAGATACGCAGTATTTT CASMGQHTDTQYF TRBD1 . TRBJ2-3 TRBV5-1
TGTGCCAGCAGCTCCAACACCGCGGGCTATGGCTACACCTTC CASSSNTAGYGYTF . few TRBJ1-2 TRBV11-2
TGTGCCAGCAGCTTGACAGGGGTGAACACCGGGGAGCTGTTTTTT CASSLTGVNTGELFF TRBD1 . TRBJ2-2 TRBV5-5
TGTGCCAGCTGGACAGCAATTTATGGCTACACCTTC CASWTAIYGYTF . . TRBJ1-2 TRBV12-3/TRBV12-4
TGTGCCAGCAGCCAGGAAGACAGGGTTCGGAATAGCAATCAGCCCCAGCATTTT CASSQEDRVRNSNQPQHF TRBD1 once TRBJ1-5 TRBV4-2
TGTGCCAGCTACAGCGAAAACACCGGGGAGCTGTTTTTT CASYSENTGELFF . few TRBJ2-2 TRBV2
TGTGCCAGCAGCTCGACTAGCGGGCCCACAGATACGCAGTATTTT CASSSTSGPTDTQYF TRBD2 once TRBJ2-3 TRBV13
TGTGCCAGCAGCGCGACTAGCGGGGTCTACGAGCAGTACTTC CASSATSGVYEQYF TRBD2 . TRBJ2-7 TRBV6-5